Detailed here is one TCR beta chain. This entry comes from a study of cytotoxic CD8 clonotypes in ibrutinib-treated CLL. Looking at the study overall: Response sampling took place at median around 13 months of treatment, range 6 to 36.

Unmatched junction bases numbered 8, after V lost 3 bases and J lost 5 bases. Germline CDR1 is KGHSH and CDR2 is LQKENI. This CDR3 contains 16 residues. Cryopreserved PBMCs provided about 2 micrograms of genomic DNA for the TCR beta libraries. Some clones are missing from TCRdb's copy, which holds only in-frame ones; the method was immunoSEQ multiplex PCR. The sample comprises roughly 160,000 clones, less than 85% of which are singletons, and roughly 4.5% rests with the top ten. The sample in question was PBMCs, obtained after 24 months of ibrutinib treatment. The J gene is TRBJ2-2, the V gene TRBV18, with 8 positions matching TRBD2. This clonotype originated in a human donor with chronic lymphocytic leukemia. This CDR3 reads CASSPSERGLTGELFF. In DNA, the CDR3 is TGTGCCAGCTCACCGAGCGAGCGGGGGCTTACCGGGGAGCTGTTTTTT.